The rows below give T cell receptor beta chains drawn from one sample of a study of beta chain features in type 1 diabetes. TCRdb keeps only in-frame clones here, not all; method: immunoSEQ multiplex PCR. Here the sample spans tens of thousands of clones, roughly 40% being singletons. Sequencing used Tregs from blood. Receptors originate from a man aged 25-45 years with type 1 diabetes. The CDR3 runs from the conserved cysteine through the conserved F or W. A D gene is named only where the DNA matches it firmly. A row's size may be missing; if present it is once, few, many or a size class.

>TRBJ2-7|TRBD2|15|.|TRBV18
TGTGCCAGCTCACCACCTAGCGGGGGGTCCTACGAGCAGTACTTC
CASSPPSGGSYEQYF
>TRBJ2-1|TRBD1|15|.|TRBV6-6
TGTGCCAGCAGTTACATGGGACAGGGGGCCAGTGAGCAGTTCTTC
CASSYMGQGASEQFF
>TRBJ1-2|.|14|.|TRBV5-1
TGCGCCAGCAGCCTCCGGACATCTAACTATGGCTACACCTTC
CASSLRTSNYGYTF
>TRBJ2-7|TRBD2|14|.|TRBV7-2
TGTGCCAGCAGTTTAGCGGGAGGCTCCTACGAGCAGTACTTC
CASSLAGGSYEQYF
>TRBJ2-3|TRBD2|19|.|TRBV5-6
TGTGCCAGCCACCACCTAGGACTAGCGGGAGGAATACTCACAGATACGCAGTATTTT
CASHHLGLAGGILTDTQYF
>TRBJ2-7|.|15|.|TRBV6-5
TGTGCCAGCAGCCGCCCTAACGCGGGAATGTACGAGCAGTACTTC
CASSRPNAGMYEQYF
>TRBJ1-5|.|13|.|TRBV5-6
TGTGCCAGCAGCTATTCCCCTAATCAGCCCCAGCATTTT
CASSYSPNQPQHF
>TRBJ1-5|TRBD1|15|once|TRBV27
TGTGCCAGCAGTTTCAACCGGGACAGAGATCAGCCCCAGCATTTT
CASSFNRDRDQPQHF
>TRBJ2-1|.|15|.|TRBV7-2
TGTGCCAGCAGCTTCGTGAGCGGTACCTACAATGAGCAGTTCTTC
CASSFVSGTYNEQFF
>TRBJ2-7|.|16|.|TRBV9
TGTGCCAGCAGCGTAGATTTGCGGTCGAGCTCCTACGAGCAGTACTTC
CASSVDLRSSSYEQYF
>TRBJ1-2|TRBD1|14|.|TRBV18
TGTGCCAGCTCACCATCGGGACAGTTTTATGGCTACACCTTC
CASSPSGQFYGYTF
>TRBJ2-7|.|15|.|TRBV7-2
TGTGCCAGCAGCTTAATAGGACAGTTGAGCCACGAGCAGTACTTC
CASSLIGQLSHEQYF
>TRBJ1-1|.|13|.|TRBV2
TGTGCCAGCGTGGAGGACAGGAACACTGAAGCTTTCTTT
CASVEDRNTEAFF
>TRBJ2-3|TRBD2|15|.|TRBV2
TGTGCCAGCAGTGAGAGCGGCGGGAGAGCAGATACGCAGTATTTT
CASSESGGRADTQYF
>TRBJ2-3|TRBD1|15|.|TRBV2
TGTGCCAGCAGTAACTCCGGGACAGGGGTAGATACGCAGTATTTT
CASSNSGTGVDTQYF
>TRBJ2-1|TRBD2|18|.|TRBV5-1
TGCGCCAGCAGCCCAACCCTTTCTAGCGGGAGTTTTTACAATGAGCAGTTCTTC
CASSPTLSSGSFYNEQFF
>TRBJ2-7|.|15|.|TRBV5-5
TGTGCCAGCAGCCCCGCTATCGGCGACATCTACGAGCAGTACTTC
CASSPAIGDIYEQYF
>TRBJ1-5|.|18|.|TRBV4-1
TGCGCCAGCAGCCAAGTTTCCTTAAGTTTCAGGGCCGATCAGCCCCAGCATTTT
CASSQVSLSFRADQPQHF
>TRBJ1-3|.|13|.|TRBV13
TGTGCCAGCACCCCGTCCTCTGGAAACACCATATATTTT
CASTPSSGNTIYF
>TRBJ2-7|.|14|.|TRBV29-1
TGCAGCGTTGGGGGGGGCTTGAGCTCCTACGAGCAGTACTTC
CSVGGGLSSYEQYF
>TRBJ2-7|TRBD1|12|few|TRBV2
TGTGCCAGCCAGCCAGGGGGCTACGAGCAGTACTTC
CASQPGGYEQYF
>TRBJ2-5|.|13|.|TRBV14
TGTGCCAGCAGCCAGCGGCAAGATGGGACCCAGTACTTC
CASSQRQDGTQYF
>TRBJ2-5|.|11|.|TRBV29-1
TGCAGCGTAAAATCTCCCGTGACCCAGTACTTC
CSVKSPVTQYF
>TRBJ2-7|.|15|few|TRBV18
TGTGCCAGCTCACCACTGGGCCAGAATTCTTACGAGCAGTACTTC
CASSPLGQNSYEQYF
>TRBJ2-1|.|15|few|TRBV18
TGTGCCAGCTCACGTTCGGGATCTTCAAGCAATGAGCAGTTCTTC
CASSRSGSSSNEQFF
>TRBJ1-1|TRBD1|13|.|TRBV10-3
TGTGCCATCCTCGGACAGGGGGACACTGAAGCTTTCTTT
CAILGQGDTEAFF
>TRBJ2-3|TRBD2|16|.|TRBV5-1
TGCGCCAGCAGCTCTCTAGCGGGGGCCGGCACAGATACGCAGTATTTT
CASSSLAGAGTDTQYF
>TRBJ2-6|.|17|few|TRBV5-4
TGTGCCAGCAGCTTGGGGTCAGTGATTTCTGGGGCCAACGTCCTGACTTTC
CASSLGSVISGANVLTF
>TRBJ2-2|.|14|.|TRBV18
TGTGCCAGCCTCGGCCAGGGGATTGCCGGGGAGCTGTTTTTT
CASLGQGIAGELFF
>TRBJ2-7|.|16|.|TRBV4-2
TGTGCCAGCAGCCAAGCCACCGCGGGGTCCTCCTACGAGCAGTACTTC
CASSQATAGSSYEQYF
>TRBJ1-4|.|15|.|TRBV28
TGTGCCAGCAGTTTTCGGGGGGGTAGAATTGAAAAACTGTTTTTT
CASSFRGGRIEKLFF
>TRBJ2-3|.|14|.|TRBV7-9
TGTGCCAGCAGCGGGGTACTAGCCACAGATACGCAGTATTTT
CASSGVLATDTQYF
>TRBJ1-2|TRBD1|14|.|TRBV18
TGTGCCAGCTCCCAGACAGGGGGCGGCTATGGCTACACCTTC
CASSQTGGGYGYTF
>TRBJ2-5|TRBD1|16|.|TRBV6-5
TGTGCCAGCAGTTACTCACAGGGGGCGAGCGGAGAGACCCAGTACTTC
CASSYSQGASGETQYF
>TRBJ2-1|TRBD2|15|few|TRBV11-2
TGTGCCAGCAGCTTATACCTAGCGGGAGTCAATGAGCAGTTCTTC
CASSLYLAGVNEQFF
>TRBJ2-7|TRBD1|15|.|TRBV27
TGTGCCAGCAGGTATCACGGGACAGGCACCTACGAGCAGTACTTC
CASRYHGTGTYEQYF
>TRBJ2-1|.|12|few|TRBV15
TGTGCCACCAGCAGAGATAAAAATGAGCAGTTCTTC
CATSRDKNEQFF
>TRBJ2-7|.|15|.|TRBV28
TGTGCCAGCAGTTTCGAGACAGGGACTGGCTACGAGCAGTACTTC
CASSFETGTGYEQYF
>TRBJ1-1|.|15|.|TRBV6-1
TGTGCCAGCAGTGAAGCCCCAGGGTCGAACACTGAAGCTTTCTTT
CASSEAPGSNTEAFF
>TRBJ2-7|.|13|few|TRBV7-9
TGTGCCAGCAGCCAACTAGGGGGGGGCGAGCAGTACTTC
CASSQLGGGEQYF
>TRBJ2-5|.|15|.|TRBV10-3
TGTGCCATCAGTGAGTCGATAAGTAGCGGAGAGACCCAGTACTTC
CAISESISSGETQYF
>TRBJ2-3|.|13|.|TRBV11-3
TGTGCCAGCAGCTTCGATCAGTCAGATACGCAGTATTTT
CASSFDQSDTQYF
>TRBJ2-3|TRBD2|17|.|TRBV7-3
TGTGCCAGCAGCTTAAGGCTAGCGGGAGTGAGCACAGATACGCAGTATTTT
CASSLRLAGVSTDTQYF
>TRBJ2-1|TRBD2|16|.|TRBV5-1
TGCGCCAGCAGCTTGGCCTACAGCGGGAGGGGAAATGAGCAGTTCTTC
CASSLAYSGRGNEQFF
>TRBJ1-2|.|14|few|TRBV6-1
TGTGCCAGCAGTGAAGCGCTTCGGGGCTATGGCTACACCTTC
CASSEALRGYGYTF
>TRBJ2-3|.|16|.|TRBV28
TGTGCCAGCGTCGGCGGGTGGGGGGTCCCCACAGATACGCAGTATTTT
CASVGGWGVPTDTQYF
>TRBJ2-2|.|17|.|TRBV2
TGTGCCAGCAGTGTTGCGGCCTACCGGCGTAACACCGGGGAGCTGTTTTTT
CASSVAAYRRNTGELFF
>TRBJ2-3|TRBD1|13|.|TRBV5-1
TGCGCCAGCGGTGGACAGGAAACAGATACGCAGTATTTT
CASGGQETDTQYF
>TRBJ1-2|.|11|few|TRBV11-2
TGTGCCAGCAGCCAGGGAGGCGGCTACACCTTC
CASSQGGGYTF
>TRBJ2-1|TRBD1|16|.|TRBV11-1
TGTGCCAGCAGCAGAGACGGACAGGGGTATAGAAATGAGCAGTTCTTC
CASSRDGQGYRNEQFF
>TRBJ1-2|.|12|.|TRBV7-9
TGTGCCAGCAGCTTAGAATCGAGGGGCTACACCTTC
CASSLESRGYTF